Following are 4 T cell receptor beta chains from one sample sequenced in a study of T cells in tuberculosis. Time point noted: new active TB diagnosis, blood taken before or within 7 days of starting treatment. Clones were sequenced by immunoSEQ multiplex PCR, and TCRdb holds only the in-frame ones, with some missing. The sample lists about 34,000 clones, under 95% occurring once. The sample was PBMCs, taken at tuberculosis diagnosis. All receptors derive from an adult with tuberculosis.

This clone turned up a few times. The chain combines TRBV10-3 with TRBJ1-5; D is possibly TRBD1 (5 bases). Germline V gene sequence: CDR1 ENHRY, CDR2 SYGVKD. The V and J ends lost 6 bases and 8 bases respectively, with 17 bases between them. The CDR3 contains 14 residues. The CDR3 here is CAISPEEGWEPQHF. The CDR3 DNA reads TGTGCCATCAGCCCCGAGGAGGGGTGGGAGCCCCAGCATTTT.

This clone was observed once. This sequence joins TRBV2 and TRBJ1-5, with 9 bases fitting TRBD1. CDR3 length: 15 residues. V dropped 6 bases and J dropped 7; count of bases not matched to a gene: 10. Germline CDR1 and CDR2: SNHLY and FYNNEI. CDR3 loop: CASRNEGQGTQPQHF. The CDR3 nucleotides are TGTGCCAGCAGGAACGAGGGACAGGGTACCCAGCCCCAGCATTTT.

The CDR3: CASSHPGTGNQPQHF. CDR3 in DNA: TGTGCCAGCAGCCACCCCGGGACAGGGAATCAGCCCCAGCATTTT. This chain uses TRBV11-2 with TRBJ1-5; 9 bases fit TRBD1. Germline-derived CDR1 and CDR2 are SGHAT and FQNNGV. The V gene end was trimmed by 5 bases and the J gene end by 4 bases; junction bases not matched to a gene: 6. This CDR3 has 15 residues.

The genes are TRBV5-6 and TRBJ2-1, with TRBD2 matching over 8 bases. Losses at the gene ends were 5 bases for V and 4 bases for J; bases not matched to a gene: 8. This CDR3 has 15 residues. Per the germline V gene, CDR1 is SGHDT and CDR2 is YYEEEE. This CDR3 is CASSLGTRAYNEQFF. CDR3 coding DNA: TGTGCCAGCAGTTTAGGGACTAGAGCTTACAATGAGCAGTTCTTC.